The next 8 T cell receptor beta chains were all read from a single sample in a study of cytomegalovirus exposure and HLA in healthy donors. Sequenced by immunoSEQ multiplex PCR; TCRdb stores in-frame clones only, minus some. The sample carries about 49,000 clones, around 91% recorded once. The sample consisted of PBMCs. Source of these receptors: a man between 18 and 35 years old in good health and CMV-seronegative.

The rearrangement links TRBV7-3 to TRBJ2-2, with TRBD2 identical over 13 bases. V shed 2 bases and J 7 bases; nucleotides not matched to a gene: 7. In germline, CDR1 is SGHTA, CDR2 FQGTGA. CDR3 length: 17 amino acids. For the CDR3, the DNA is TGTGCCAGCAGCTTAGCAGGGACTAGCGGGGCTCACGGGGAGCTGTTTTTT. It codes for CASSLAGTSGAHGELFF.

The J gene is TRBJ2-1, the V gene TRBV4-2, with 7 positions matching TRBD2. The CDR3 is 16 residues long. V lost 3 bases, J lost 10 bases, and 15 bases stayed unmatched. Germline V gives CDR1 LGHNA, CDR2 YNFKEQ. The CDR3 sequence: CASSQSEPAGDREQFF. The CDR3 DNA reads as TGTGCCAGCAGCCAGAGCGAGCCCGCGGGAGACAGAGAGCAGTTCTTC.

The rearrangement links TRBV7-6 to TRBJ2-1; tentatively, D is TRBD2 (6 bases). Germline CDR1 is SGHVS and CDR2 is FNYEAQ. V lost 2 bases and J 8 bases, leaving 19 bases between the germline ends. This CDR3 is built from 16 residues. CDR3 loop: CASSLPPRTTTYEQFF. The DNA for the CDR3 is TGTGCCAGCAGCTTACCCCCTAGGACTACGACATATGAGCAGTTCTTC.

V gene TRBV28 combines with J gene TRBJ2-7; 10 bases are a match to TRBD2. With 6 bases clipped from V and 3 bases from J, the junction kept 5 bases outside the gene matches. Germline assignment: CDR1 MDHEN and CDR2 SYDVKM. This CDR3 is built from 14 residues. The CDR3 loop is CASRLAGLVYEQYF. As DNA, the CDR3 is TGTGCCAGCAGACTAGCGGGATTAGTCTACGAGCAGTACTTC. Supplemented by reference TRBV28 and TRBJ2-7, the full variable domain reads DVKVTQSSRYLVKRTGEKVFLECVQDMDHENMFWYRQDPGLGLRLIYFSYDVKMKEKGDIPEGYSVSREKKERFSLILESASTNQTSMYLCASRLAGLVYEQYFGPGTRLTVT.

CDR3 residues: CASSREDRGVETQYF. CDR3 nucleotides: TGTGCCAGCAGCCGGGAAGACAGGGGGGTAGAGACCCAGTACTTC. The chain couples TRBV7-6 to TRBJ2-5; 9 positions agree with TRBD1. The V gene's germline CDR1 is SGHVS and CDR2 FNYEAQ. V lost 5 bases and J lost 4; bases outside the gene matches: 8. The CDR3 sequence is 15 residues long. Complete variable domain (other parts from reference TRBV7-6 and TRBJ2-5): GAGVSQSPRYKVTKRGQDVALRCDPISGHVSLYWYRQALGQGPEFLTYFNYEAQQDKSGLPNDRFSAERPEGSISTLTIQRTEQRDSAMYRCASSREDRGVETQYFGPGTRLLVL.

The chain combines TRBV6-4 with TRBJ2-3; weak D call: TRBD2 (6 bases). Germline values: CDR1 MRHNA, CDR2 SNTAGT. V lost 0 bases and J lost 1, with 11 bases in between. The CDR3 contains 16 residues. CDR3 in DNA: TGTGCCAGCAGTGACTCAGGCGGCGGGGGCACAGATACGCAGTATTTT. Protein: CASSDSGGGGTDTQYF.

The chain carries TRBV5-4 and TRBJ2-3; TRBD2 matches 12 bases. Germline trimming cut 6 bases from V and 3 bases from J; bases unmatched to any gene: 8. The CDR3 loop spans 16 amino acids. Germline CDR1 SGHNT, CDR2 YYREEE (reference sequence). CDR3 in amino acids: CASTPTSGRFTDTQYF. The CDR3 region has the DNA TGTGCCAGCACCCCGACTAGCGGGAGATTTACAGATACGCAGTATTTT.

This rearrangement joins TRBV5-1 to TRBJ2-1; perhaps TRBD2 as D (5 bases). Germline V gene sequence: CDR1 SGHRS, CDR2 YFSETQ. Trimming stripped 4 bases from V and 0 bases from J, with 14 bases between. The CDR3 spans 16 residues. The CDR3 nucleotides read TGCGCCAGCAGCCCCGAGGGCTTGAGCTCCTACAATGAGCAGTTCTTC. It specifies CASSPEGLSSYNEQFF.